The entry below describes one T cell receptor beta chain. Its target is not known. The data derive from a study of T cells expressing NK-cell markers. Study overall: Investigators obtained TCR beta repertoires from sorted CD3+CD56+NKG2C+, CD3+CD56+NKG2C- and CD3+CD56-NKG2C+ T cells. Just one sequenced donor of eight was HCMV-seronegative, while seven were seropositive. Study results and limitations: Six donors had dominant NKG2C+ clonotypes that comprised about 1.0-7.5% of their CD8+ T cells. Among several donors, these clonotypes also ranked first in the CD3+CD56-NKG2C+ fraction.

TCRdb re-called the 5' RACE reads; one entry per CDR3 protein, DNA not given. This table holds under 500,000 distinct CDR3 sequences. This CDR3 region has 14 residues. The germline V gene encodes CDR1 DFQATT and CDR2 SNEGSKA (reference sequence). The receptor was isolated from a woman between 18 and 69 years old in good health. Sequencing was carried out using blood T cells: a sorted CD56 or NKG2C T cell subset, CD4+ or CD8+ T cells, or bulk PBMC T cells (not recorded which). The chain is built from TRBV20-1 and TRBJ2-1; TCRdb selects TRBD2, and the lack of DNA leaves this call unchecked. The CDR3 sequence: CSARAGGPLAEQFF.